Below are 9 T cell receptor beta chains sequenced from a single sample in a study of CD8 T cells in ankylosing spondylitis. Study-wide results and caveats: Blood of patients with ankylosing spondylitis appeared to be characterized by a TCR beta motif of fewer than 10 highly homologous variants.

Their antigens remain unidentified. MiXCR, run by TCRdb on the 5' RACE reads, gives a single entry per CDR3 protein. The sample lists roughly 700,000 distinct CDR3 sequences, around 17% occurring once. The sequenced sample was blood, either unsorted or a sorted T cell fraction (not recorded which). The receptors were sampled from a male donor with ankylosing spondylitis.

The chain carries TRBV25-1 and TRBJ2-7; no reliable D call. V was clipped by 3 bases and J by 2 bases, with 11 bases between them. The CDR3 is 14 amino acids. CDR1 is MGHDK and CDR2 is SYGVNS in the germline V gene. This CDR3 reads CASSDLGFPYEQYF. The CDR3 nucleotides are TGTGCCAGCAGTGACTTAGGGTTTCCCTACGAGCAGTACTTC.

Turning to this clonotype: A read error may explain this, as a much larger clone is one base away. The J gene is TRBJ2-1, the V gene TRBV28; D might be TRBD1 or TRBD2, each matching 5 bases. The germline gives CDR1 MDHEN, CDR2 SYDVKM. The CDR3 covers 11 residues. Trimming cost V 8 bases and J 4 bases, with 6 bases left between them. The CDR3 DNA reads TGTGCCAGCTGGGGGTACAATGAGCAGTTCTTC. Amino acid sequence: CASWGYNEQFF.

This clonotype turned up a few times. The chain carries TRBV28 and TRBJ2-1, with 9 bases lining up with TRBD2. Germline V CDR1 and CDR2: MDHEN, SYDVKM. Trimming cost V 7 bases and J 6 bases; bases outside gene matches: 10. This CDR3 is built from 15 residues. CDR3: CASTLAGGGVNEQFF. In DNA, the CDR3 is TGTGCCAGCACGTTAGCGGGCGGGGGGGTCAATGAGCAGTTCTTC.

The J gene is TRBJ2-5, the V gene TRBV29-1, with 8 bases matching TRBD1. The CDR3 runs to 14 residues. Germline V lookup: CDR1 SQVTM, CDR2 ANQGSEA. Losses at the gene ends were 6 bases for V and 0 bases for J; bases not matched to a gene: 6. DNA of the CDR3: TGCAGCGTCCGAATGACAGGGGACCAAGAGACCCAGTACTTC. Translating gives CSVRMTGDQETQYF.

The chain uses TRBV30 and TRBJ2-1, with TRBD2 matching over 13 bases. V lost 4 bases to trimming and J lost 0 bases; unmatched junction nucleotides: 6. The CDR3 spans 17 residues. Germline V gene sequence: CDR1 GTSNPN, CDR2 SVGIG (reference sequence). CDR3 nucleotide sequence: TGTGCCTGGACTCTAGGGACTAGCGGGATCTCCTACAATGAGCAGTTCTTC. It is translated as CAWTLGTSGISYNEQFF.

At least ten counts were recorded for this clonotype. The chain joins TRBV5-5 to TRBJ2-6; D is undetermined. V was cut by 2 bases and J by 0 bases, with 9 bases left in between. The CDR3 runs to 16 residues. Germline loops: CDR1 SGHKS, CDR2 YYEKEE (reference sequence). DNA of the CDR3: TGTGCCAGCAGCTTATACGTTAACTCTGGGGCCAACGTCCTGACTTTC. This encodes CASSLYVNSGANVLTF.

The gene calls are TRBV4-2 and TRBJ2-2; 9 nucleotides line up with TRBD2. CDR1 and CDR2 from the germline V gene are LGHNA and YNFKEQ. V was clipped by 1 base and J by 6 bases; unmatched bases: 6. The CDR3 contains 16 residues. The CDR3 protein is CASSQGLADRAGELFF. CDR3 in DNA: TGTGCCAGCAGCCAAGGACTAGCGGATAGGGCCGGGGAGCTGTTTTTT.

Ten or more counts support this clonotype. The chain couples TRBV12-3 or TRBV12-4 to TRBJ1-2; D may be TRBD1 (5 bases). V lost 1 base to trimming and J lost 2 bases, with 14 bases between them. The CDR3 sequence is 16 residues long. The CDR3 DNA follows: TGTGCCAGCAGTTTAGGGGTCGGGGCAAGAAACTATGGCTACACCTTC. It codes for CASSLGVGARNYGYTF.

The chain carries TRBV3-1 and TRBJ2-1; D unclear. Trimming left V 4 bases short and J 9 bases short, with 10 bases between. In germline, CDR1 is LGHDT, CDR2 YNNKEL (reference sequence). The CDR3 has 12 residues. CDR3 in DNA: TGTGCCAGCAGCCCCAACGTTGGTGAGCAGTTCTTC. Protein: CASSPNVGEQFF.